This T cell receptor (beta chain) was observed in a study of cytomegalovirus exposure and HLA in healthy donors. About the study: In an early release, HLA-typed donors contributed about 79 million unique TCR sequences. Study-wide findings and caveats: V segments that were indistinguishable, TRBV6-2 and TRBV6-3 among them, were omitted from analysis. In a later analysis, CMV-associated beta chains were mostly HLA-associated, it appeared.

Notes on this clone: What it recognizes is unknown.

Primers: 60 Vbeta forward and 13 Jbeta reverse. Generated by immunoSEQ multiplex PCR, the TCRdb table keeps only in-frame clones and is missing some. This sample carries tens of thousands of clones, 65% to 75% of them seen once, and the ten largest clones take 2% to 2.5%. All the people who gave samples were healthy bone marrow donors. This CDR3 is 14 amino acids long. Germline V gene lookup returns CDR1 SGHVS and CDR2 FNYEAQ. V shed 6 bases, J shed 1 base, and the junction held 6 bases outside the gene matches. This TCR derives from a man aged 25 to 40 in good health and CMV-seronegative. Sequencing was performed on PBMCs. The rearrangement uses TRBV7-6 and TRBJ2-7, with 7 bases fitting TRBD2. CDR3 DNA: TGTGCCAGCAGTTTTCCAGCGGGATCCTACGAGCAGTACTTC. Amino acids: CASSFPAGSYEQYF.